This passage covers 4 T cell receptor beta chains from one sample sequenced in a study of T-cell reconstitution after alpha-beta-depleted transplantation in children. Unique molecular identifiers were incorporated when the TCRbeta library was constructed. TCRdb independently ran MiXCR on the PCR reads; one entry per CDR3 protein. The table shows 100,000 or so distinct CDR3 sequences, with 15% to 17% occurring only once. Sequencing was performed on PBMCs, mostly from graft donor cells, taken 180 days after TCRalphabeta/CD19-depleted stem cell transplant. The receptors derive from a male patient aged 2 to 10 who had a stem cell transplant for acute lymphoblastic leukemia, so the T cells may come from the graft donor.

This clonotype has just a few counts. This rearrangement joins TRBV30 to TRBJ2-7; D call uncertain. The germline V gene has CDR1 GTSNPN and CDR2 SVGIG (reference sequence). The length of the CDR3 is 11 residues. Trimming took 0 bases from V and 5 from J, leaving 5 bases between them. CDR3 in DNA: TGTGCCTGGAGTGTGAGAAACGAGCAGTACTTC. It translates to CAWSVRNEQYF.

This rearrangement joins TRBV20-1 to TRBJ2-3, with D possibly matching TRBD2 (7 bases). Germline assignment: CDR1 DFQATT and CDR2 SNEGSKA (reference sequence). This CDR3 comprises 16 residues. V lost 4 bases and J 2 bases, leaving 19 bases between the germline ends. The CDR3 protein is CSAIFLRRGPTDTQYF. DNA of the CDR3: TGCAGTGCTATTTTCCTCAGGCGGGGGCCCACAGATACGCAGTATTTT.

CDR3 amino acids: CASSPPVVYEQYF. The CDR3, as DNA: TGTGCCAGCAGCCCCCCCGTGGTCTACGAGCAGTACTTC. V gene TRBV7-9 combines with J gene TRBJ2-7; D gene unclear. Germline V gene lookup returns CDR1 SEHNR and CDR2 FQNEAQ (reference sequence). The germline V and J ends were trimmed by 5 bases and 3 bases, with 11 bases remaining between them. CDR3 size: 13 residues.

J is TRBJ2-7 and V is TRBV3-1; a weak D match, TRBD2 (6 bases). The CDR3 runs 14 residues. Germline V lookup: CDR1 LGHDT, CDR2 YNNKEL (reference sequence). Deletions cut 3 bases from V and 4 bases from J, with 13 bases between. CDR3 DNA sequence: TGTGCCAGCAGCCATCTGGCGGGGAGATACGAGCAGTACTTC. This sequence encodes CASSHLAGRYEQYF.